This entry lists 28 T cell receptor beta chains sequenced from one sample in a study of T cell repertoires in cytomegalovirus infection. These receptors have no identified antigens. TCRdb reprocessed the reads with MiXCR, giving one entry per CDR3 protein. The table has about 920,000 distinct CDR3 sequences, around 30% seen once; the top ten hold around an eighth. Sequences were derived from cultured CD8+ T cells from PBMCs, sampled from culture after CMV antigen stimulation. The receptors stem from a human donor in good health (CMV status not recorded). Some clones in this sample may be carry-over from other donors' samples.

The chain recombines TRBV27 with TRBJ2-1; D remains ambiguous. From germline, CDR1 is MNHEY and CDR2 SMNVEV (reference sequence). The CDR3 extends over 15 amino acids. V was cut by 9 bases and J by 0 bases, with 15 bases left in between. The CDR3 sequence is CASTSADRSYNEQFF. The CDR3 region has the DNA TGTGCCAGTACCTCTGCGGACCGCTCCTACAATGAGCAGTTCTTC.

This clonotype was recorded a few times. CDR3 amino acids: CASSLLSRPEAFF. Here the CDR3 DNA reads TGTGCCAGCAGCTTATTGTCGAGGCCTGAAGCTTTCTTT. The chain combines TRBV7-9 with TRBJ1-1; D remains unclear. The CDR3 covers 13 residues. CDR1 is SEHNR, CDR2 FQNEAQ, per germline (reference sequence). The V and J ends lost 2 bases and 6 bases respectively, with 10 bases between them.

V gene TRBV27 combines with J gene TRBJ2-5; 13 nucleotides line up with TRBD2. The CDR3 spans 16 residues. The ends lost 5 bases at V and 4 bases at J; junction bases unmatched: 7. The V gene's germline CDR1 is MNHEY and CDR2 SMNVEV (reference sequence). CDR3 sequence reads: CASSPGTSGAIETQYF. DNA of the CDR3: TGTGCCAGCAGTCCTGGGACTAGCGGGGCTATAGAGACCCAGTACTTC.

This clonotype was seen more than once but under ten times. This chain links TRBV10-3 with TRBJ2-1; 8 positions agree with TRBD1. Germline loops: CDR1 ENHRY, CDR2 SYGVKD. The CDR3 is 14 amino acids. The trim removed 11 bases at V and 6 bases at J, leaving 12 bases unmatched. CDR3 coding DNA: TGTGCCGTCAAGGGGACAGGAGGGGGCAATGAGCAGTTCTTC. Translated, it gives CAVKGTGGGNEQFF.

This clonotype was found many times. The chain uses TRBV7-6 and TRBJ1-6; 7 positions agree with TRBD1. The CDR3 spans 15 residues. Germline V gene sequence: CDR1 SGHVS, CDR2 FNYEAQ. J was trimmed by 9 bases and V by 5 bases; bases with no gene match: 10. This chain's CDR3 is CASSLHRGLISPLHF. For the CDR3, the DNA is TGTGCCAGCAGCCTCCATAGGGGGCTAATTTCACCCCTCCACTTT.

CDR3 loop: CASSSVRAENTEAFF. The CDR3 DNA reads TGTGCCAGCAGCTCCGTGAGGGCAGAGAACACTGAAGCTTTCTTT. This chain connects TRBV14 to TRBJ1-1; D is unclear. The CDR3 loop spans 15 amino acids. CDR1 is SGHDN, CDR2 FVKESK, per germline. Trimming removed 5 bases at V and 1 base at J, with 14 bases between.

Points on this clonotype: With a much larger clone just one base away, this may be a read error. The chain links TRBV7-2 to TRBJ2-2; TRBD1 is a possible D gene (6 bases). Trimming cost V 2 bases and J 2 bases, with 9 bases left between them. Germline lookup yields CDR1 SGHTA and CDR2 FQGNSA. The CDR3 extends over 15 amino acids. For the CDR3, the DNA is TGTACCAGCAGCTTATGGACAGTTAACACCGGGGAGCTGTTTTTT. Translated, it gives CTSSLWTVNTGELFF.

This clonotype appeared a few times. J is TRBJ1-1 and V is TRBV6-5; D perhaps matches TRBD1 (5 bases). Germline CDR1 reads MNHEY; CDR2 reads SVGAGI. The V gene lost 2 bases and the J gene lost 1 base, with 14 bases spanning the gap. The CDR3 consists of 16 residues. CDR3 region: CASSYSFGGGNTEAFF. CDR3 nucleotides: TGTGCCAGCAGTTACAGTTTCGGTGGGGGGAACACTGAAGCTTTCTTT.

The chain's CDR3 is CASSYHAGPVNVGQYF. As DNA, the CDR3 is TGTGCCAGCAGTTACCATGCGGGGCCGGTTAATGTGGGCCAGTACTTC. This chain joins TRBV6-2 or TRBV6-3 and TRBJ2-5, with D tentatively TRBD2 (6 bases). The CDR3 is 16 amino acids. Looked up from germline, CDR1 is MNHEY and CDR2 is SVGEGT. With 2 bases removed from V and 10 bases from J, the gap between germline ends came to 23 bases.

This chain uses TRBV7-6 with TRBJ1-5; 7 positions agree with TRBD1. The CDR3 runs 13 residues. With V trimmed by 4 bases and J by 6 bases, 3 bases remained unmatched. CDR1 is SGHVS and CDR2 is FNYEAQ in the germline V gene. This chain's CDR3 is CASSSQGFQPQHF. In nucleotides, the CDR3 is TGTGCCAGCAGCTCACAGGGGTTTCAGCCCCAGCATTTT. The full variable domain, its missing parts supplied by reference TRBV7-6 and TRBJ1-5, is GAGVSQSPRYKVTKRGQDVALRCDPISGHVSLYWYRQALGQGPEFLTYFNYEAQQDKSGLPNDRFSAERPEGSISTLTIQRTEQRDSAMYRCASSSQGFQPQHFGDGTRLSIL.

This clonotype was seen many times. J is TRBJ2-5 and V is TRBV7-2, with D uncertain. Germline CDR1 and CDR2: SGHTA and FQGNSA. V was shortened by 2 bases and J by 1 base, with 8 bases between the two germline ends. The CDR3 totals 14 residues. The CDR3 spells CASSLLGLQETQYF. The CDR3 nucleotides are TGTGCCAGCAGCTTATTAGGGCTCCAAGAGACCCAGTACTTC.

Relative to its sample, this clonotype is medium-sized. The chain links TRBV7-9 to TRBJ2-3; D may match TRBD1 or TRBD2 (7 bases each). The CDR3 runs 14 residues. Germline lookup yields CDR1 SEHNR and CDR2 FQNEAQ (reference sequence). The V end lost 5 bases, the J end lost 7 bases, and 16 bases lay between the germline ends. The CDR3, as DNA: TGTGCCAGCAGCCCAGGGGAGGGGGCAAATACGCAGTATTTT. Its translation is CASSPGEGANTQYF.

This clonotype came up a few times. The rearrangement uses TRBV27 and TRBJ1-4; 8 bases align to TRBD1. CDR1 is MNHEY, CDR2 SMNVEV, per germline (reference sequence). The V and J ends lost 1 base and 2 bases, in that order; junction bases with no gene match: 9. CDR3 length equals 18 residues. CDR3 nucleotide sequence: TGTGCCAGCAGTTTATGGCCAACAGGGGGGGGGACTAATGAAAAACTGTTTTTT. Translated: CASSLWPTGGGTNEKLFF.

The table lists this clonotype with a few counts. V usage is TRBV6-1 and J usage is TRBJ2-7; TRBD1 matches 10 bases. J lost 5 bases, V lost 4 bases, and 11 bases had no gene match. Germline V lookup: CDR1 MNHNS, CDR2 SASEGT. The CDR3 sequence is 16 residues long. CDR3 sequence reads: CASSAPWDRGTNEQYF. The CDR3 nucleotides read TGTGCCAGCAGTGCCCCATGGGACAGGGGAACCAACGAGCAGTACTTC.

This clonotype was picked up a small number of times. The chain couples TRBV27 to TRBJ1-1; D call uncertain. V was trimmed by 0 bases and J by 4 bases, leaving 6 bases between them. CDR1 MNHEY and CDR2 SMNVEV come from the germline V gene (reference sequence). This CDR3 contains 13 residues. CDR3 in amino acids: CASSLSAGTEAFF. CDR3 bases: TGTGCCAGCAGTTTATCGGCGGGCACTGAAGCTTTCTTT.

The chain recombines TRBV3-1 with TRBJ2-5; unclear D gene. V dropped 2 bases and J dropped 5 bases, with 9 bases sitting between them. The CDR3 runs to 13 residues. Germline assignment: CDR1 LGHDT and CDR2 YNNKEL (reference sequence). The CDR3 region is CASSQHASETQYF. As DNA, the CDR3 is TGTGCCAGCAGCCAACATGCCTCCGAGACCCAGTACTTC.

This chain links TRBV10-3 with TRBJ2-3; D remains ambiguous. Germline V gene data show CDR1 as ENHRY and CDR2 as SYGVKD. V lost 8 bases and J 1 base, leaving 19 bases between the germline ends. The CDR3 covers 16 residues. CDR3 nucleotides: TGTGCCATCCGACGTTGGGAATCAACTGGCACAGATACGCAGTATTTT. Translation: CAIRRWESTGTDTQYF.

The rearrangement joins TRBV5-1 to TRBJ2-1, with D possibly being TRBD2 (5 bases). The V gene lost 0 bases and the J gene lost 0 bases, with 13 bases spanning the gap. Germline V CDR1 and CDR2: SGHRS, YFSETQ. The CDR3 extends over 17 amino acids. The CDR3 region is CASSLAPAESSYNEQFF. DNA for the CDR3: TGCGCCAGCAGCTTGGCCCCAGCGGAGAGCTCCTACAATGAGCAGTTCTTC. Together with reference TRBV5-1 and TRBJ2-1, the CDR3 gives the full variable domain: KAGVTQTPRYLIKTRGQQVTLSCSPISGHRSVSWYQQTPGQGLQFLFEYFSETQRNKGNFPGRFSGRQFSNSRSEMNVSTLELGDSALYLCASSLAPAESSYNEQFFGPGTRLTVL.

The J gene is TRBJ2-1, the V gene TRBV12-3 or TRBV12-4, with a possible D match to TRBD1 (7 bases). Trimming shortened V by 2 bases and J by 5 bases, and 13 bases separated the two germline ends. The CDR3 loop spans 15 amino acids. CDR3 region: CASSLRQGGDNEQFF. Written as DNA, the CDR3 is TGTGCCAGCAGTTTAAGACAGGGAGGAGACAATGAGCAGTTCTTC.

This clonotype appeared a few times. The rearrangement links TRBV20-1 to TRBJ2-1; 9 bases fit TRBD1. Germline trimming cut 8 bases from V and 4 bases from J; bases unmatched to any gene: 12. Per germline, CDR1 DFQATT and CDR2 SNEGSKA (reference sequence). The CDR3 totals 15 residues. CDR3 loop: CSSVAGQGIYNEQFF. The CDR3 DNA follows: TGCAGTTCCGTTGCTGGACAGGGGATATACAATGAGCAGTTCTTC.

V gene TRBV12-3 or TRBV12-4 combines with J gene TRBJ1-1; TRBD1 matches at 8 bases. V was pared by 6 bases and J by 5 bases, with 8 bases of the junction left unmatched. This CDR3 has 14 residues. The CDR3 coding sequence is TGTGCCAGCAGACGGGACAGGTGGGGGACTGAAGCTTTCTTT. Translation gives CASRRDRWGTEAFF.

CDR3 bases: TGTGCCAGTAGTACGCGGGAAGGAGAGACCCAGTACTTC. This gives the protein CASSTREGETQYF. The chain couples TRBV19 to TRBJ2-5; tentative D call: TRBD2 (6 bases). V lost 4 bases, J lost 4 bases, and 10 bases lay in between. Germline V gives CDR1 LNHDA, CDR2 SQIVND (reference sequence). The CDR3 spans 13 residues.

CDR3 sequence (DNA): TGTGCCAGCACCCAATACGGGGGGAGCTCCTACAATGAGCAGTTCTTC. Translated, it gives CASTQYGGSSYNEQFF. This chain joins TRBV6-5 and TRBJ2-1; 7 nucleotides agree with TRBD2. Germline V gene sequence: CDR1 MNHEY, CDR2 SVGAGI. The CDR3 spans 16 residues. Losses at the gene ends were 7 bases for V and 0 bases for J; bases not matched to a gene: 9.

This clonotype has just a few counts. This sequence joins TRBV28 and TRBJ2-7; D is unclear. The CDR3 consists of 16 residues. The germline gives CDR1 MDHEN, CDR2 SYDVKM. Trimming took 1 base from V and 4 from J, leaving 17 bases between them. The CDR3 DNA sequence: TGTGCCAGCAGTTTATCTGGGGATAGGATGGAGTACGAGCAGTACGTC. It encodes CASSLSGDRMEYEQYV.

This clonotype showed up many times. The J gene is TRBJ1-2, the V gene TRBV24-1, with 11 bases lining up with TRBD1. Germline CDR1 and CDR2: KGHDR and SFDVKD. The J segment lost 5 bases and the V segment lost 2 bases, leaving 3 bases of the junction unmatched. The CDR3 runs 15 residues. This chain's CDR3 is CATSDSGQGVYGYTF. The CDR3 nucleotides read TGTGCCACCAGTGATTCGGGACAGGGGGTGTATGGCTACACCTTC.

The V gene is TRBV7-9, the J gene TRBJ2-3; D unclear. This CDR3 comprises 14 residues. Trimming removed 3 bases from V and 4 bases from J, with 11 bases in between. Germline V gene data show CDR1 as SEHNR and CDR2 as FQNEAQ (reference sequence). CDR3: CASSFLERADTQYF. Written as DNA, the CDR3 is TGTGCCAGCAGCTTTCTAGAACGGGCAGATACGCAGTATTTT.

The V gene is TRBV24-1, the J gene TRBJ2-1, with 9 bases aligning to TRBD2. The V gene end was trimmed by 0 bases and the J gene end by 7 bases; junction bases not matched to a gene: 3. Germline V gives CDR1 KGHDR, CDR2 SFDVKD. The CDR3 totals 15 residues. The CDR3 bases are TGTGCCACCAGTGATTTGCAAAGCGGGGGGAATGAGCAGTTCTTC. Translating gives CATSDLQSGGNEQFF.

This clonotype appeared a few times. The gene calls are TRBV3-1 and TRBJ2-3, with D tentatively TRBD2 (5 bases). The CDR3 covers 14 residues. V was clipped by 2 bases and J by 7 bases, with 13 bases between them. Germline CDR1 LGHDT, CDR2 YNNKEL (reference sequence). CDR3 amino acids: CASSQFGTGNTQYF. CDR3 in DNA: TGTGCCAGCAGCCAATTCGGAACGGGAAATACGCAGTATTTT.